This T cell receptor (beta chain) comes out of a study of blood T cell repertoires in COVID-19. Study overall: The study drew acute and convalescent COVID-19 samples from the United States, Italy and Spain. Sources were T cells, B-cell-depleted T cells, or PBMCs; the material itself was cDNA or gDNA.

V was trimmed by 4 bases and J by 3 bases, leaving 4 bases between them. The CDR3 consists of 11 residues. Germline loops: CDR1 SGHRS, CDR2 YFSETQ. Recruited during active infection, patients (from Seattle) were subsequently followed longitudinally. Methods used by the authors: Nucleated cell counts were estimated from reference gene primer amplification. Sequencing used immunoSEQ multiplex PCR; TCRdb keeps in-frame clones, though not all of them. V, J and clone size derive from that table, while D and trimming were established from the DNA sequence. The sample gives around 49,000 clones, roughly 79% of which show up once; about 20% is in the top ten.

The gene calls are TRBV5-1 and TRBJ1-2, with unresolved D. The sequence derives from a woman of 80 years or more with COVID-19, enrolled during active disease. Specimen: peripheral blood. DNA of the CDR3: TGCGCCAGCAGCCAGGACTATGGCTACACCTTC. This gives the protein CASSQDYGYTF.